This T cell receptor (beta chain) emerged from a study of PD-1 blockade in classical Hodgkin lymphoma. Study-wide results and limits: Significantly greater TCR diversity emerged by C4D1 in CD4+ cells but not CD8+ cells. At baseline, newly diagnosed patients reportedly showed less TCR diversity than healthy donors.

Autologous stem cell transplantation was followed by relapse in every patient, and brentuximab vedotin exposure varied. The table came from immunoSEQ multiplex PCR; TCRdb's copy has only in-frame clones and leaves some out. This sample has around 26,000 clones, with 69% found just once. The CDR3 totals 15 residues. Per the germline V gene, CDR1 is SEHNR and CDR2 is FQNEAQ (reference sequence). Trimming stripped 1 base from V and 8 bases from J, with 17 bases between. This clone was detected only a few times. The antigen is undetermined. The rearrangement links TRBV7-9 to TRBJ1-2, with a weak D call TRBD1 (5 bases). The clonotype originates from a human donor with classical Hodgkin lymphoma. Sequencing was performed on peripheral blood mononuclear cells (PBMCs), taken at baseline. This CDR3 reads CASSLVRGKEGGYTF. The DNA of the CDR3 is TGTGCCAGCAGCTTAGTTCGGGGGAAAGAAGGGGGCTACACCTTC. Filled out from reference TRBV7-9 and TRBJ1-2, the complete variable domain reads DTGVSQNPRHKITKRGQNVTFRCDPISEHNRLYWYRQTLGQGPEFLTYFQNEAQLEKSRLLSDRFSAERPKGSFSTLEIQRTEQGDSAMYLCASSLVRGKEGGYTFGSGTRLTVV.